The clone carrying this TCR beta chain is labeled as medium-sized. Its antigen is unknown. This entry comes from a study of liver allograft versus peripheral blood T cells. Study information: Graft-liver T cell receptor repertoires were compared against recipient peripheral blood repertoires. Study-level findings and limits: As reported, T cell receptor repertoires inside liver allografts differed from those present in peripheral blood.

Germline V gene lookup returns CDR1 SGDLS and CDR2 YYNGEE. The ends lost 3 bases at V and 0 bases at J; junction bases unmatched: 5. The length of the CDR3 is 16 residues. TCRdb processed the reads anew with MiXCR; each CDR3 protein has one entry. The sample contains several thousand distinct CDR3 sequences, roughly 17% of which appear only once. The receptor was derived from a human patient who had a liver transplant. Some of the T cells may derive from the graft donor. This sequence joins TRBV9 and TRBJ2-2; 7 nucleotides line up with TRBD1. This chain's CDR3 is CASSALGQPNTGELFF. The CDR3 DNA is TGTGCCAGCAGCGCCCTGGGACAGCCGAACACCGGGGAGCTGTTTTTT.